Included here is one T cell receptor (beta chain) sequence, with context. Given a much more abundant clone one base away, this may be a read error. Trimming cost V 2 bases and J 5 bases, with 12 bases left between them. Per germline, CDR1 MNHNS and CDR2 SASEGT. The CDR3 is 14 amino acids. The record originates from a study of early T cells in non-severe SARS-CoV-2 infection. The wider study: Sequenced bulk RNA came from whole blood that was unsorted, and chains were unpaired.

Individual cDNA molecules were tagged with unique molecular identifiers, the study reported. In TCRdb, the 5' RACE reads were re-called with MiXCR into one record per CDR3 protein. The data hold about 56,000 distinct CDR3 sequences, with about 15% observed a single time. The genes are TRBV6-1 and TRBJ1-1; tentatively, D is TRBD1 (5 bases). Here the sequenced sample was whole blood, taken at baseline. This TCR derives from an adult who was a healthcare worker with PCR-confirmed SARS-CoV-2 infection or an uninfected control (not recorded which). Here the CDR3 DNA reads TGTGCCAGCAGTGAAATTGTCAGGGAGACTGAAGCTTTCTTT. Its protein is CASSEIVRETEAFF.